In its sample, the clone carrying this T cell receptor (beta chain) was seen a few times. Its target is unknown. Unique molecular identifiers tagged the TCRbeta library. One entry per CDR3 protein, called by TCRdb with MiXCR from the PCR reads. The table lists fewer than 350,000 distinct CDR3 sequences, almost 8% of them singletons. This entry comes from a study of T-cell reconstitution after alpha-beta-depleted transplantation in children. Study observations and caveats: Reported findings indicate that, about two months after transplant, alpha-beta T cells came from several hundred expanded clones, which were derived from non-depleted graft cells. By one year post-transplant, T-cell counts and diversity largely arose from T cells that were newly produced. Some patients' high day-60 TCRbeta diversity was traced to surviving recipient T cells and thymic progenitors.

This sequence was found in a female patient aged 2 to 10 who had a stem cell transplant for Fanconi anemia, so the T cells may come from the graft donor. Material: peripheral blood, obtained 360 days after TCRalphabeta/CD19-depleted stem cell transplant.

This chain's CDR3 is CASSFRYGKAFF. The CDR3, as DNA: TGTGCCAGCAGTTTTCGGTACGGAAAAGCTTTCTTT. The rearrangement links TRBV28 to TRBJ1-1; D unclear. CDR1 is MDHEN and CDR2 is SYDVKM in the germline V gene. The V and J ends lost 3 bases and 9 bases respectively, with 11 bases between them. The CDR3 length is 12 residues. The full variable domain, rest sourced from reference TRBV28 and TRBJ1-1, is DVKVTQSSRYLVKRTGEKVFLECVQDMDHENMFWYRQDPGLGLRLIYFSYDVKMKEKGDIPEGYSVSREKKERFSLILESASTNQTSMYLCASSFRYGKAFFGQGTRLTVV.